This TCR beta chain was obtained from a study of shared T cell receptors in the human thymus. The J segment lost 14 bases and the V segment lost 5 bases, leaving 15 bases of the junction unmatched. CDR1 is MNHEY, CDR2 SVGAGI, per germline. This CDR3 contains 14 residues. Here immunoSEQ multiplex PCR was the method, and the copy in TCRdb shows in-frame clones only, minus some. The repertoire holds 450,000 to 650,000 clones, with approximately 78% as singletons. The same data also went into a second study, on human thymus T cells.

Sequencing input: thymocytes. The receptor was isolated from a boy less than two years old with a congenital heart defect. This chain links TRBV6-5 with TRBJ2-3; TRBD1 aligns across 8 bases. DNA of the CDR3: TGTGCCAGCAGTGGAATAGGGACAGGCTATCCACCGTATTTT. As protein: CASSGIGTGYPPYF.